The TCR beta chain described here comes from a study of CD8 T cells in Susac syndrome. After extraction with the RNeasy kit, about 0.5 to 1 ug of the RNA was reverse transcribed using random hexamers. Amplification of the TCR beta CDR3 was carried out by immunoSEQ multiplex PCR, which spanned a total of 54 Vbeta and 13 Jbeta segments. TCRdb reanalysed the immunoSEQ multiplex PCR reads using MiXCR and keeps one entry per CDR3 protein. The table records some 200,000 distinct CDR3 sequences, approximately 95% of them present only once. Germline loops: CDR1 SQVTM, CDR2 ANQGSEA. The CDR3 contains 15 residues. The V and J ends lost 2 bases and 0 bases respectively, with 13 bases between them. Study results and caveats: The number of individuals included in the study's TCR sequencing and HLA analysis was acknowledged as relatively small.

Sequencing of TCR beta was carried out in blood CD8+ and CD4+ T cells. Controls were drawn from healthy donors and were matched for age and sex. In this sample, this clonotype turned up once. Its antigen is unknown. Material for sequencing was CD4+ T cells from PBMCs. The receptor's source is a human donor in good health. The chain links TRBV29-1 to TRBJ1-2, with D uncertain. In DNA form, the CDR3 reads TGCAGCGTTGAATCCCAGGCAGCTACTAACTATGGCTACACCTTC. This gives the protein CSVESQAATNYGYTF.